One and the same sample provided the 29 T cell receptor beta chains below, sequenced in a study of cytomegalovirus exposure and HLA in healthy donors. The PCR was carried out with 60 Vbeta primers and 13 Jbeta primers. TCRdb keeps only in-frame clones here, not all; method: immunoSEQ multiplex PCR. The sample lists roughly 240,000 clones; around 76% were seen once. Material for sequencing was PBMCs. The receptor source for this set is a woman aged 40 to 50 in good health and CMV-seropositive.

This clone was seen a handful of times. This sequence joins TRBV6-6 and TRBJ2-3; no reliable D call. Germline-derived CDR1 and CDR2 are MNHNY and SVGAGI (reference sequence). The CDR3 totals 11 residues. Deletions cut 6 bases from V and 5 bases from J, with 6 bases between. The CDR3 sequence: CASSPKDTQYF. The CDR3 DNA is TGTGCCAGCAGCCCAAAAGATACGCAGTATTTT.

V usage is TRBV18 and J usage is TRBJ1-2; TRBD1 matches at 9 bases. This CDR3 is 13 amino acids long. Trimming cost V 5 bases and J 7 bases; bases outside gene matches: 5. Germline V gives CDR1 KGHSH, CDR2 LQKENI. The CDR3 DNA sequence: TGTGCCAGCTCAGAAACAGGGGGCGCTGGCTACACCTTC. Protein: CASSETGGAGYTF. Based on the CDR3 plus reference TRBV18 and TRBJ1-2, the full variable domain is NAGVMQNPRHLVRRRGQEARLRCSPMKGHSHVYWYRQLPEEGLKFMVYLQKENIIDESGMPKERFSAEFPKEGPSILRIQQVVRGDSAAYFCASSETGGAGYTFGSGTRLTVV.

The rearrangement uses TRBV29-1 and TRBJ1-1; perhaps TRBD1 as D (6 bases). Looked up from germline, CDR1 is SQVTM and CDR2 is ANQGSEA. V dropped 6 bases and J dropped 6 bases, with 11 bases sitting between them. The CDR3 is 11 residues long. CDR3 loop: CSVGAGAEAFF. DNA for the CDR3: TGCAGCGTGGGGGCCGGGGCTGAAGCTTTCTTT. Drawing the rest from reference TRBV29-1 and TRBJ1-1, the complete variable domain is SAVISQKPSRDICQRGTSLTIQCQVDSQVTMMFWYRQQPGQSLTLIATANQGSEATYESGFVIDKFPISRPNLTFSTLTVSNMSPEDSSIYLCSVGAGAEAFFGQGTRLTVV.

The chain is built from TRBV27 and TRBJ1-3; a possible D gene is TRBD1 (6 bases). The V end lost 3 bases, the J end lost 1 base, and 10 bases lay between the germline ends. This CDR3 is 15 amino acids long. Germline V gene data show CDR1 as MNHEY and CDR2 as SMNVEV (reference sequence). The CDR3 loop reads CASSFRGASGNTIYF. The CDR3 nucleotides read TGTGCCAGCAGTTTTCGGGGGGCATCTGGAAACACCATATATTTT.

CDR3 in DNA: TGTGCCAGCAGTGAAGGGGCCTTATATAGCAATCAGCCCCAGCATTTT. Its protein product is CASSEGALYSNQPQHF. V gene TRBV2 combines with J gene TRBJ1-5; D gene ambiguous. The V gene lost 1 base and the J gene lost 0 bases, with 10 bases spanning the gap. Germline CDR1 SNHLY, CDR2 FYNNEI. This CDR3 has 16 residues.

The V call is TRBV5-1, the J call TRBJ2-6; TRBD1 aligns across 8 bases. J gave up 0 bases and V 4 bases, and 9 bases lay outside the gene matches. CDR1 is SGHRS, CDR2 YFSETQ, per germline. The CDR3 consists of 18 residues. The CDR3 protein is CASSQGTGSTSGANVLTF. CDR3 nucleotides: TGCGCCAGCAGCCAAGGGACAGGTTCTACCTCTGGGGCCAACGTCCTGACTTTC.

In its sample, this clone was seen a few times. This chain uses TRBV7-9 with TRBJ2-7; TRBD2 matches 10 bases. The CDR3 runs 16 residues. The ends lost 1 base at V and 6 bases at J; junction bases unmatched: 9. Germline CDR1 and CDR2: SEHNR and FQNEAQ (reference sequence). This CDR3 is CASSLVSGGASGEQYF. CDR3 DNA: TGTGCCAGCAGCTTAGTAAGCGGGGGGGCTTCTGGCGAGCAGTACTTC.

This clone was observed a single time. One end of the junction is discordant with germline, which a read error may explain. The chain couples TRBV7-9 to TRBJ1-2, with 9 bases aligning to TRBD1. The CDR3 is made up of 13 amino acids. Germline V gives CDR1 SEHNR, CDR2 FQNEAQ (reference sequence). The CDR3 spells CSSYRTGEYGYTF. In nucleotides, the CDR3 is TGTTCCAGCTATCGGACAGGGGAATATGGCTACACCTTC.

The chain combines TRBV14 with TRBJ1-1; no reliable D call. This CDR3 has 14 amino acids. Germline CDR1 is SGHDN and CDR2 is FVKESK. V lost 0 bases and J 0 bases, leaving 5 bases between the germline ends. In DNA, the CDR3 is TGTGCCAGCAGCCAAGAACTGTTGAACACTGAAGCTTTCTTT. This encodes CASSQELLNTEAFF.

This clone was picked up a small number of times. The V and J genes are TRBV7-2 and TRBJ2-7; TRBD2 aligns across 9 bases. This CDR3 comprises 15 residues. Germline V gene sequence: CDR1 SGHTA, CDR2 FQGNSA. V dropped 4 bases and J dropped 3; count of bases not matched to a gene: 7. The CDR3 coding sequence is TGTGCCAGCAGCTCGACCGTAGCGGGAGACTACGAGCAGTACTTC. Residues: CASSSTVAGDYEQYF. Full variable domain (remainder filled in from reference TRBV7-2 and TRBJ2-7): GAGVSQSPSNKVTEKGKDVELRCDPISGHTALYWYRQSLGQGLEFLIYFQGNSAPDKSGLPSDRFSAERTGGSVSTLTIQRTQQEDSAVYLCASSSTVAGDYEQYFGPGTRLTVT.

This clone showed up just a few times. The rearrangement uses TRBV5-4 and TRBJ2-5; TRBD1 aligns across 9 bases. After removal of 4 bases from V and 4 bases from J, the junction contained 2 bases not matched to a gene. From germline, CDR1 is SGHNT and CDR2 YYREEE (reference sequence). CDR3 length: 13 amino acids. CDR3 sequence: CASSATGGETQYF. In DNA form, the CDR3 reads TGTGCCAGCAGCGCGACAGGGGGAGAGACCCAGTACTTC.

The chain recombines TRBV4-3 with TRBJ2-6; TRBD1 matches at 7 bases. Germline lookup yields CDR1 LGHNA and CDR2 YSLEER. The ends lost 4 bases at V and 0 bases at J; junction bases unmatched: 9. CDR3 length equals 18 residues. The CDR3, as DNA: TGCGCCAGCAGCCGTAATCCGGGACAGCTCTCTGGGGCCAACGTCCTGACTTTC. This sequence encodes CASSRNPGQLSGANVLTF.

The chain couples TRBV19 to TRBJ2-6, with a weak D call TRBD2 (7 bases). CDR1 and CDR2 from the germline V gene are LNHDA and SQIVND (reference sequence). This CDR3 is built from 19 residues. V lost 6 bases, J lost 0 bases, and 21 bases lay in between. In DNA form, the CDR3 reads TGTGCCAGTAGCTCAAGAAGCGGGCGGGGGCTCTCTGGGGCCAACGTCCTGACTTTC. Its translation is CASSSRSGRGLSGANVLTF.

In its sample, this clone was seen once. V usage is TRBV13 and J usage is TRBJ1-3; D call uncertain. V was clipped by 5 bases and J by 0 bases, with 23 bases between them. The CDR3 length is 19 residues. Germline assignment: CDR1 PRHDT and CDR2 FYEKMQ (reference sequence). The CDR3 DNA reads as TGTGCCAGCAGCCTGGACGGCCGACGCGGAGGCTTCTCTGGAAACACCATATATTTT. Protein: CASSLDGRRGGFSGNTIYF.

The rearrangement links TRBV11-1 to TRBJ2-1, with 7 nucleotides matching TRBD1. The CDR3 length is 16 residues. The trim removed 0 bases at V and 4 bases at J, leaving 6 bases unmatched. The germline CDR1 and CDR2 sequences are SGHAT and FQDESV (reference sequence). The CDR3 loop reads CASSLASGRGYNEQFF. The CDR3 bases are TGTGCCAGCAGCTTAGCCTCGGGCAGGGGGTACAATGAGCAGTTCTTC.

This chain's CDR3 is CASSLGQGGIGNQPQHF. CDR3 DNA: TGTGCCAGCAGCTTAGGACAGGGCGGAATAGGCAATCAGCCCCAGCATTTT. The V gene is TRBV7-9, the J gene TRBJ1-5, with 7 bases fitting TRBD1. J was trimmed by 2 bases and V by 1 base; bases with no gene match: 8. Germline CDR1 reads SEHNR; CDR2 reads FQNEAQ (reference sequence). This CDR3 has 17 amino acids.

V and J are TRBV6-5 and TRBJ1-2; D remains unclear. V was trimmed by 6 bases and J by 8 bases, leaving 16 bases between them. CDR3 length: 13 residues. Germline CDR1 is MNHEY and CDR2 is SVGAGI. The CDR3 nucleotides read TGTGCCAGCAGGACCGGGATCCAAGGGGGCTACACCTTC. Its protein is CASRTGIQGGYTF.

The rearrangement joins TRBV15 to TRBJ1-5, with a weak D call TRBD1 (5 bases). Trimming cost V 0 bases and J 10 bases, with 25 bases left between them. The CDR3 sequence is 18 residues long. Germline V gives CDR1 LNHNV, CDR2 YYDKDF (reference sequence). In nucleotides, the CDR3 is TGTGCCACCAGCAGAGATAGGCAGGCAGGGATTCCCGATAGCCCCCAGCATTTT. It codes for CATSRDRQAGIPDSPQHF.

This clone showed up just once. V gene TRBV28 combines with J gene TRBJ1-1, with TRBD1 as a possible D gene (5 bases). The germline gives CDR1 MDHEN, CDR2 SYDVKM. V shed 7 bases and J shed 10 bases, with 16 bases lying between them. This CDR3 comprises 12 residues. The CDR3 spells CASTSDSRVAFF. The CDR3 coding sequence is TGTGCCAGCACCTCCGACAGCAGGGTAGCTTTCTTT.

V is TRBV18 and J is TRBJ2-7, with TRBD1 as a possible D gene (5 bases). Per germline, CDR1 KGHSH and CDR2 LQKENI. V was trimmed by 3 bases and J by 4 bases, leaving 16 bases between them. The CDR3 contains 15 residues. This chain's CDR3 is CASSPTGGKGYEQYF. DNA for the CDR3: TGTGCCAGCTCACCTACAGGTGGAAAGGGATACGAGCAGTACTTC. The full variable domain, in which reference TRBV18 and TRBJ2-7 provide the parts outside the CDR3, is NAGVMQNPRHLVRRRGQEARLRCSPMKGHSHVYWYRQLPEEGLKFMVYLQKENIIDESGMPKERFSAEFPKEGPSILRIQQVVRGDSAAYFCASSPTGGKGYEQYFGPGTRLTVT.

The V and J genes are TRBV30 and TRBJ1-2; D unclear. The CDR3 is 13 residues long. CDR1 GTSNPN and CDR2 SVGIG come from the germline V gene (reference sequence). V was shortened by 5 bases and J by 2 bases, with 12 bases between the two germline ends. The DNA for the CDR3 is TGTGCCTGGGGGAGAGAAGCGAACTATGGCTACACCTTC. It encodes CAWGREANYGYTF.

This chain uses TRBV11-2 with TRBJ2-2, with TRBD1 matching over 8 bases. Germline assignment: CDR1 SGHAT and CDR2 FQNNGV. The CDR3 extends over 15 amino acids. V lost 8 bases and J lost 5; bases outside the gene matches: 10. The CDR3 DNA is TGTGCCAGCCGCAAGGCAGGGGGCGCGACCGGGGAGCTGTTTTTT. Protein sequence: CASRKAGGATGELFF.

This sequence joins TRBV2 and TRBJ2-5, with 12 nucleotides matching TRBD2. The CDR3 has 17 residues. The germline gives CDR1 SNHLY, CDR2 FYNNEI. After removal of 4 bases from V and 2 bases from J, the junction contained 8 bases not matched to a gene. The chain's CDR3 is CASSAGGTSGLQETQYF. As DNA, the CDR3 is TGTGCCAGCAGTGCTGGAGGGACTAGCGGGCTACAAGAGACCCAGTACTTC.

This chain connects TRBV12-5 to TRBJ2-7, with 11 bases matching TRBD2. J gave up 4 bases and V 0 bases, and 5 bases lay outside the gene matches. Germline assignment: CDR1 LGHNT and CDR2 FRNRAP. CDR3 length: 16 residues. CDR3 amino acids: CASGLVSSGGLYEQYF. The CDR3 DNA sequence: TGTGCTAGTGGTTTGGTATCTAGCGGGGGGTTATACGAGCAGTACTTC.

The chain couples TRBV2 to TRBJ2-7, with D maybe TRBD1 (6 bases). The CDR3 is 14 amino acids. The germline V gene has CDR1 SNHLY and CDR2 FYNNEI. The V end lost 7 bases, the J end lost 1 base, and 14 bases lay between the germline ends. This CDR3 reads CASTSGAASYEQYF. Here the CDR3 DNA reads TGTGCCAGCACGTCAGGGGCCGCTTCCTACGAGCAGTACTTC. The entire variable domain, with the rest obtained from reference TRBV2 and TRBJ2-7, is as follows: EPEVTQTPSHQVTQMGQEVILRCVPISNHLYFYWYRQILGQKVEFLVSFYNNEISEKSEIFDDQFSVERPDGSNFTLKIRSTKLEDSAMYFCASTSGAASYEQYFGPGTRLTVT.

The rearrangement joins TRBV7-8 to TRBJ2-2; 8 bases are shared with TRBD1. CDR3 length: 16 residues. The J segment lost 8 bases and the V segment lost 5 bases, leaving 13 bases of the junction unmatched. CDR1 is SGHVS, CDR2 FQNEAQ, per germline. This chain's CDR3 is CASSKGAGGAVGELFF. DNA of the CDR3: TGTGCCAGCAGCAAGGGGGCAGGGGGCGCAGTGGGGGAGCTGTTTTTT.

The rearrangement uses TRBV10-1 and TRBJ1-1; D remains unclear. Trimming removed 2 bases from V and 1 base from J, with 8 bases in between. The CDR3 is 14 residues long. Germline V gene sequence: CDR1 WNHNN, CDR2 SYGVQD (reference sequence). In DNA form, the CDR3 reads TGCGCCAGCAGTGAGGACTTCGGGAACACTGAAGCTTTCTTT. This translates into CASSEDFGNTEAFF.

The chain couples TRBV7-2 to TRBJ2-3; TRBD2 matches 9 bases. The germline V gene encodes CDR1 SGHTA and CDR2 FQGNSA. The CDR3 runs to 15 residues. J was trimmed by 3 bases and V by 2 bases; bases with no gene match: 3. CDR3 loop: CASSLQSGRTDTQYF. The CDR3, as DNA: TGTGCCAGCAGCTTACAGAGCGGGAGGACAGATACGCAGTATTTT.

The chain combines TRBV6-1 with TRBJ1-1; TRBD1 matches at 7 bases. The CDR3 covers 16 residues. CDR1 is MNHNS, CDR2 SASEGT, per germline. J gave up 5 bases and V 5 bases, and 14 bases lay outside the gene matches. The CDR3 nucleotides are TGTGCCAGCAGTCAAGGACAGGCCTATTATTTGACTGAAGCTTTCTTT. This gives the protein CASSQGQAYYLTEAFF.